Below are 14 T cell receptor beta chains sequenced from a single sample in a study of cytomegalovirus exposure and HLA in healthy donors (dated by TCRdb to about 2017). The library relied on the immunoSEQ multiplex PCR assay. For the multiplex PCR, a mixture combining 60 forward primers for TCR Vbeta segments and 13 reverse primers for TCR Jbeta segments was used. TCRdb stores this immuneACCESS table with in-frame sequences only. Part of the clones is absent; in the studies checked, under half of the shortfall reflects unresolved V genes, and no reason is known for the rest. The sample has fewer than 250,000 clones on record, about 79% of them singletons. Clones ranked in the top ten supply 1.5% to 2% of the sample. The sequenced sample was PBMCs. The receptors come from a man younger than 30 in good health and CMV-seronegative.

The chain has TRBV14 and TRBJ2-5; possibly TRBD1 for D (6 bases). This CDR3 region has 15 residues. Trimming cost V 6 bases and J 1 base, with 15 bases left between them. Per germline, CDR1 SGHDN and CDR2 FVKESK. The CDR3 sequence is CASRGPGQRQETQYF. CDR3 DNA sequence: TGTGCCAGCAGGGGACCCGGACAGCGCCAAGAGACCCAGTACTTC.

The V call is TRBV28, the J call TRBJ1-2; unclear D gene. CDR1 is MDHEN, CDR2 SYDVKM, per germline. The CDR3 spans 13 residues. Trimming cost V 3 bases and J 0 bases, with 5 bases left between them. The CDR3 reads CASSLATNYGYTF. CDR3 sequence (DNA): TGTGCCAGCAGTTTGGCAACTAACTATGGCTACACCTTC.

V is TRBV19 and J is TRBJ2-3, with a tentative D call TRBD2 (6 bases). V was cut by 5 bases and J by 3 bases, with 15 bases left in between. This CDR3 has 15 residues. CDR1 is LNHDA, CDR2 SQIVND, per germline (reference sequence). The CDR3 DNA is TGTGCCAGTAGTGCACCGGGGGTTGGGACAGATACGCAGTATTTT. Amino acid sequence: CASSAPGVGTDTQYF.

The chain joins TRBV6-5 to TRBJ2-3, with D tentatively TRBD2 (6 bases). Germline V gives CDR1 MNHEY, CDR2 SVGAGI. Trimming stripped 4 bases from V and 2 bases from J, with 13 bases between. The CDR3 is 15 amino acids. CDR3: CASSLLAEPTDTQYF. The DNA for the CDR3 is TGTGCCAGCAGTTTGTTAGCGGAGCCCACAGATACGCAGTATTTT.

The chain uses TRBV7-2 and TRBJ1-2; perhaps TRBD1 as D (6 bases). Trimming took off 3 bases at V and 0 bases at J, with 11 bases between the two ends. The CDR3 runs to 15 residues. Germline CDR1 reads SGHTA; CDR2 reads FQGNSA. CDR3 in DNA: TGTGCCAGCAGCTTTGAACGGACAGCTAACTATGGCTACACCTTC. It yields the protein CASSFERTANYGYTF.

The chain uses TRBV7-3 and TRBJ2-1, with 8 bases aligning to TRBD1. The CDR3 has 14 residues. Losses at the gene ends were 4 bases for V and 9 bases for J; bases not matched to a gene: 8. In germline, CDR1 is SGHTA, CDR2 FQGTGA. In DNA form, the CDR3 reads TGTGCCAGCAGCTCGGACAGGGAATTCAGTGAGCAGTTCTTC. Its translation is CASSSDREFSEQFF. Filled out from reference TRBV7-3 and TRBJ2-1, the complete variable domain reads GAGVSQTPSNKVTEKGKYVELRCDPISGHTALYWYRQSLGQGPEFLIYFQGTGAADDSGLPNDRFFAVRPEGSVSTLKIQRTERGDSAVYLCASSSDREFSEQFFGPGTRLTVL.

As DNA, the CDR3 is TGTGCCAGCGGCAGGGGCACCTACGAGCAGTACTTC. Amino acids: CASGRGTYEQYF. This sequence joins TRBV25-1 and TRBJ2-7; a weak D match, TRBD1 (6 bases). Per the germline V gene, CDR1 is MGHDK and CDR2 is SYGVNS. The CDR3 runs 12 residues. The V and J ends lost 8 bases and 2 bases respectively, with 10 bases between them.

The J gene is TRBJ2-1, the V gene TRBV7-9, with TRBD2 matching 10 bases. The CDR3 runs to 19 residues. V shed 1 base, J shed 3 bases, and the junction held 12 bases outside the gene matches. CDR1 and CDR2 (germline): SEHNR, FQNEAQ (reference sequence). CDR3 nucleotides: TGTGCCAGCAGCTTAGAGGTAGCGGGGGGTAGACCTAACTACAATGAGCAGTTCTTC. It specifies CASSLEVAGGRPNYNEQFF. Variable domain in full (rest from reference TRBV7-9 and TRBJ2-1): DTGVSQNPRHKITKRGQNVTFRCDPISEHNRLYWYRQTLGQGPEFLTYFQNEAQLEKSRLLSDRFSAERPKGSFSTLEIQRTEQGDSAMYLCASSLEVAGGRPNYNEQFFGPGTRLTVL.

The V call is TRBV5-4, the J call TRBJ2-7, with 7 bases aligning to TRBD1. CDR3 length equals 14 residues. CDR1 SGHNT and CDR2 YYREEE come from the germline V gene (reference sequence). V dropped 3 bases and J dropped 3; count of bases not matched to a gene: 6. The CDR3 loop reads CASSSRDSDYEQYF. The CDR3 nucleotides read TGTGCCAGCAGCTCCCGGGACAGTGACTACGAGCAGTACTTC.

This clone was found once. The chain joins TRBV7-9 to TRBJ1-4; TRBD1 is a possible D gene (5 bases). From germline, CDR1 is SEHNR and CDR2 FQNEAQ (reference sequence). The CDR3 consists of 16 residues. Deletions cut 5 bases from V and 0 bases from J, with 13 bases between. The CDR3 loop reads CASSTGGGATNEKLFF. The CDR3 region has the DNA TGTGCCAGCAGCACCGGGGGAGGTGCAACTAATGAAAAACTGTTTTTT.

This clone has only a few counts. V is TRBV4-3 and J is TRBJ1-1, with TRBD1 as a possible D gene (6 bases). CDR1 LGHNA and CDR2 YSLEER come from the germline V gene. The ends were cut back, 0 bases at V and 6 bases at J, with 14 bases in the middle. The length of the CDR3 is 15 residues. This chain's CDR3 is CASSQEPGVESEAFF. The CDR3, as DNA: TGCGCCAGCAGCCAAGAACCAGGGGTTGAATCTGAAGCTTTCTTT.

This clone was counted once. CDR3 nucleotides: TGTGCCAGCAGCCCTCCGGGGGGGACTGAAGCTTTCTTT. This codes for CASSPPGGTEAFF. This chain connects TRBV7-2 to TRBJ1-1, with TRBD1 as a possible D gene (5 bases). Trimming took off 5 bases at V and 5 bases at J, with 12 bases between the two ends. Germline CDR1 reads SGHTA; CDR2 reads FQGNSA. The CDR3 length is 13 residues.

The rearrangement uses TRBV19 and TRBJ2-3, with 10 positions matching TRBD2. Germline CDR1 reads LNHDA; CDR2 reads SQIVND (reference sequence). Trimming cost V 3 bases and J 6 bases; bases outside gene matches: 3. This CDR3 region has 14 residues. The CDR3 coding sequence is TGTGCCAGTAGTATGATAGCGGGAGGCGATACGCAGTATTTT. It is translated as CASSMIAGGDTQYF.

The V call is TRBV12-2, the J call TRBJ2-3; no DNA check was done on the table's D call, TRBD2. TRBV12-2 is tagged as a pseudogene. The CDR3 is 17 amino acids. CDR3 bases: TGTGCAAGTCGCGCCTATACTAGCGGGGGTATAACAGATACGCAGTATTTT. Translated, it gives CASRAYTSGGITDTQYF.